The 13 T cell receptor beta chains listed next were all sequenced from one sample in a study of shared clonotypes between healthy human individuals. The protocol was immunoSEQ multiplex PCR, while the TCRdb copy is restricted to in-frame clones and leaves out a portion. Among hundreds of thousands of clones listed, 60% to 75% were seen once. Sequencing was done on a sample of memory CD4+ T cells sorted from blood. Subset noted: CD45RA-negative fraction. These receptors came from a woman younger than 45 in good health.

This chain connects TRBV5-8 to TRBJ2-1; D is unclear. This CDR3 is 14 amino acids long. Trimming took off 2 bases at V and 2 bases at J, with 8 bases between the two ends. Germline lookup yields CDR1 SGHTS and CDR2 YDEGEE. The CDR3 loop is CASSFRRTYNEQFF. DNA for the CDR3: TGTGCCAGCAGCTTTCGACGGACCTACAATGAGCAGTTCTTC.

Only a few counts were recorded for this clone. The rearrangement joins TRBV18 to TRBJ2-2; D might be TRBD2 (6 bases). Per germline, CDR1 KGHSH and CDR2 LQKENI. Trimming stripped 1 base from V and 1 base from J, with 10 bases between. This CDR3 is built from 16 residues. The chain's CDR3 is CASSPRLVKNTGELFF. The CDR3 DNA reads as TGTGCCAGCTCACCACGACTAGTGAAGAACACCGGGGAGCTGTTTTTT.

In this sample, this clone turned up a few times. The V gene is TRBV29-1, the J gene TRBJ2-7, with 7 bases identical to TRBD1. CDR3 size: 13 residues. Germline lookup yields CDR1 SQVTM and CDR2 ANQGSEA. The V gene end was trimmed by 0 bases and the J gene end by 2 bases; junction bases not matched to a gene: 1. The CDR3: CSVEDQGAYEQYF. The CDR3 nucleotides read TGCAGCGTTGAAGATCAGGGGGCCTACGAGCAGTACTTC.

This chain joins TRBV27 and TRBJ1-4; D unclear. The CDR3 covers 14 residues. Germline V gene sequence: CDR1 MNHEY, CDR2 SMNVEV (reference sequence). V was clipped by 8 bases and J by 5 bases, with 15 bases between them. CDR3 in amino acids: CASRPEVPNEKLFF. Written as DNA, the CDR3 is TGTGCCAGCCGCCCCGAGGTTCCCAATGAAAAACTGTTTTTT.

This clone was found a few times. V gene TRBV27 combines with J gene TRBJ2-1; D possibly matches TRBD1 or TRBD2 (5 bases each). Germline CDR1 and CDR2: MNHEY and SMNVEV (reference sequence). This CDR3 comprises 14 residues. V was cut by 11 bases and J by 9 bases, with 23 bases left in between. The CDR3 loop reads CAAFRDPRQGEQFF. CDR3 sequence (DNA): TGTGCCGCGTTCCGGGATCCCCGTCAGGGTGAGCAGTTCTTC.

This clone appeared many times. The chain combines TRBV10-2 with TRBJ1-5; D remains ambiguous. The CDR3 has 14 residues. Trimming shortened V by 8 bases and J by 6 bases, and 17 bases separated the two germline ends. CDR1 WSHSY and CDR2 SAAADI come from the germline V gene. CDR3 coding DNA: TGCGCCAGCGCCCGTTCGGCATCCAGTCAGCCCCAGCATTTT. Translated: CASARSASSQPQHF.

The V call is TRBV11-2, the J call TRBJ1-1; D may be TRBD1 (6 bases). Trimming pared 6 bases from V and 1 base from J, leaving 15 bases between. This CDR3 has 15 residues. Germline V lookup: CDR1 SGHAT, CDR2 FQNNGV. The CDR3 DNA reads as TGTGCCAGCAGGGGCCCTGGACAGAAGAACACTGAAGCTTTCTTT. This sequence encodes CASRGPGQKNTEAFF.

This clone was counted only a few times. The gene calls are TRBV28 and TRBJ1-3; D is unresolved. Trimming cost V 2 bases and J 0 bases, with 5 bases left between them. The CDR3 consists of 14 residues. The germline CDR1 and CDR2 sequences are MDHEN and SYDVKM. CDR3 nucleotide sequence: TGTGCCAGCAGTTTAGGGTTCTCTGGAAACACCATATATTTT. Translating gives CASSLGFSGNTIYF.

The V and J genes are TRBV19 and TRBJ1-2; the D is unclear. CDR1 LNHDA and CDR2 SQIVND come from the germline V gene (reference sequence). This CDR3 comprises 15 residues. Trimming shortened V by 8 bases and J by 5 bases, and 21 bases separated the two germline ends. CDR3 region: CASQTALSGGYGYTF. Here the CDR3 DNA reads TGTGCCAGTCAAACAGCTCTCAGCGGCGGATATGGCTACACCTTC.

The rearrangement joins TRBV13 to TRBJ1-1; no definite D call. The CDR3 sequence is 13 residues long. V gave up 3 bases and J gave up 0 bases, with 5 bases separating them. Germline V CDR1 and CDR2: PRHDT, FYEKMQ (reference sequence). In DNA form, the CDR3 reads TGTGCCAGCAGCTTCCGGATGAACACTGAAGCTTTCTTT. Translating it yields CASSFRMNTEAFF.

The J gene is TRBJ1-3, the V gene TRBV7-2, with D perhaps TRBD1 (6 bases). CDR1 is SGHTA and CDR2 is FQGNSA in the germline V gene. The V end was cut by 5 bases, the J end by 4 bases, with 15 bases between. The CDR3 consists of 15 residues. Here the CDR3 DNA reads TGTGCCAGCAGCCCCCGACAGGTTTCCGGAAACACCATATATTTT. Its translation: CASSPRQVSGNTIYF.

The sample holds one count of this clone. The chain recombines TRBV5-4 with TRBJ2-6; possible D gene TRBD1, 6 bases. Trimming took 4 bases from V and 2 from J, leaving 19 bases between them. CDR3 size: 18 residues. Per germline, CDR1 SGHNT and CDR2 YYREEE (reference sequence). The CDR3 DNA reads as TGTGCCAGCAGCCGCGCCAGGGGCGAAGCGCCTGGGGCCAACGTCCTGACTTTC. This sequence encodes CASSRARGEAPGANVLTF.

This chain uses TRBV15 with TRBJ2-1; TRBD2 matches 8 bases. Per germline, CDR1 LNHNV and CDR2 YYDKDF (reference sequence). This CDR3 contains 15 residues. V shed 2 bases and J 2 bases; nucleotides not matched to a gene: 2. CDR3 amino acids: CATSRLAGPYNEQFF. CDR3 in DNA: TGTGCCACCAGCAGACTAGCGGGTCCCTACAATGAGCAGTTCTTC.